The 16 T cell receptor beta chains listed next were all sequenced from one sample in a study of shared T cell receptors in the human thymus. TCRdb's copy holds only in-frame clones and misses some; the assay was immunoSEQ multiplex PCR. The profile covers 550,000 to 800,000 clones, with approximately 83% appearing a single time and 0.008% to 0.011% taken by the ten largest. The same data also went into a second study, on human thymus T cells.

Sequencing used thymocytes. The origin of the receptors is a girl under three years old with a congenital heart defect.

The V call is TRBV18, the J call TRBJ1-4; D remains ambiguous. CDR1 KGHSH and CDR2 LQKENI come from the germline V gene. V was clipped by 2 bases and J by 2 bases, with 12 bases between them. This CDR3 spans 16 amino acids. The CDR3 region is CASSPKQRETNEKLFF. The CDR3 DNA reads TGTGCCAGCTCACCAAAGCAGAGGGAGACTAATGAAAAACTGTTTTTT.

The rearrangement links TRBV5-6 to TRBJ1-2; 9 bases align to TRBD1. The CDR3 covers 19 residues. Per the germline V gene, CDR1 is SGHDT and CDR2 is YYEEEE. The ends lost 0 bases at V and 7 bases at J; junction bases unmatched: 19. In DNA form, the CDR3 reads TGTGCCAGCAGCTTGGCCGGTTCCCGATCCGAGACAGGGGGAAGTGGCTACACCTTC. It encodes CASSLAGSRSETGGSGYTF. Drawing the rest from reference TRBV5-6 and TRBJ1-2, the complete variable domain is DAGVTQSPTHLIKTRGQQVTLRCSPKSGHDTVSWYQQALGQGPQFIFQYYEEEERQRGNFPDRFSGHQFPNYSSELNVNALLLGDSALYLCASSLAGSRSETGGSGYTFGSGTRLTVV.

The chain links TRBV28 to TRBJ1-4, with D perhaps TRBD1 (5 bases). Germline CDR1 is MDHEN and CDR2 is SYDVKM. V lost 1 base, J lost 8 bases, and 14 bases lay in between. The CDR3 spans 15 residues. CDR3 protein: CASSLFKGRSEKLFF. The CDR3 DNA sequence: TGTGCCAGCAGTTTATTTAAGGGGCGGAGCGAAAAACTGTTTTTT.

This clone was seen more than once but under ten times. This rearrangement joins TRBV14 to TRBJ1-2, with TRBD1 as a possible D gene (5 bases). V dropped 1 base and J dropped 7 bases, with 19 bases sitting between them. CDR3 length: 16 residues. Germline CDR1 SGHDN, CDR2 FVKESK. The CDR3 reads CASSQVVGARVVGYTF. The DNA for the CDR3 is TGTGCCAGCAGCCAAGTTGTTGGGGCCAGGGTGGTTGGCTACACCTTC.

This clone came up a few times. The chain uses TRBV7-6 and TRBJ2-5; 10 bases align to TRBD1. CDR1 is SGHVS and CDR2 is FNYEAQ in the germline V gene. There are 15 residues in the CDR3. With 5 bases clipped from V and 5 bases from J, the junction kept 8 bases outside the gene matches. CDR3 nucleotides: TGTGCCAGCAGCCCCGGGACAGGGGAGATGGAGACCCAGTACTTC. This encodes CASSPGTGEMETQYF.

The sample holds one count of this clone. The rearrangement links TRBV4-1 to TRBJ2-7; D perhaps matches TRBD2 (6 bases). The CDR3 has 19 amino acids. Germline loops: CDR1 MGHRA, CDR2 YSYEKL. V was pared by 2 bases and J by 4 bases, with 27 bases between. The CDR3 region is CASSQSTTLIGLASYEQYF. The CDR3 bases are TGCGCCAGCAGCCAATCGACTACCCTTATCGGGCTAGCGAGTTACGAGCAGTACTTC.

The chain combines TRBV18 with TRBJ2-5; D is uncertain. The ends were cut back, 3 bases at V and 1 base at J, with 9 bases in the middle. The CDR3 length is 14 residues. CDR1 is KGHSH, CDR2 LQKENI, per germline. CDR3 in DNA: TGTGCCAGCTCACCGATCCAGTCCCAAGAGACCCAGTACTTC. Translated, it gives CASSPIQSQETQYF.

This clone has more than one count but fewer than ten. The chain has TRBV14 and TRBJ1-6; TRBD1 is a possible D gene (6 bases). In germline, CDR1 is SGHDN, CDR2 FVKESK. The V and J ends lost 0 bases and 6 bases respectively, with 18 bases between them. The CDR3 totals 18 residues. The CDR3 spells CASSQDVTSGGGNSPLHF. The DNA of the CDR3 is TGTGCCAGCAGCCAAGATGTCACGAGTGGGGGCGGTAATTCACCCCTCCACTTT.

The chain is built from TRBV19 and TRBJ1-2, with no clear D. Trimming cost V 6 bases and J 6 bases, with 23 bases left between them. This CDR3 is 16 amino acids long. The germline V gene encodes CDR1 LNHDA and CDR2 SQIVND (reference sequence). CDR3 in DNA: TGTGCCAGTAGGAGGGTACCCGGGGAAGGACTGGATGGCTACACCTTC. Translated: CASRRVPGEGLDGYTF.

The chain links TRBV23-1 to TRBJ2-7, with D possibly TRBD2 on 5 matching bases. TRBV23-1 is an open reading frame, and its role is uncertain. The CDR3 length is 11 residues. V was shortened by 11 bases and J by 3 bases, with 11 bases between the two germline ends. Written as DNA, the CDR3 is TGCGCCTTCCTCGGGGTCTACGAGCAGTACTTC. This gives the protein CAFLGVYEQYF.

V usage is TRBV7-2 and J usage is TRBJ2-1; TRBD2 aligns across 9 bases. This CDR3 region has 18 residues. The V and J ends lost 7 bases and 0 bases, in that order; junction bases with no gene match: 13. The germline V gene encodes CDR1 SGHTA and CDR2 FQGNSA. CDR3 region: CASMWFLAGPSSYNEQFF. The CDR3 DNA reads TGTGCCAGCATGTGGTTTCTAGCGGGGCCTAGCTCCTACAATGAGCAGTTCTTC.

The rearrangement joins TRBV7-2 to TRBJ1-5; no definite D call. The CDR3 runs to 16 residues. Trimming left V 1 base short and J 1 base short, with 11 bases between. Germline CDR1 SGHTA, CDR2 FQGNSA. CDR3 coding DNA: TGTGCCAGCAGCTTAGGATCGAGAGAAAGCAATCAGCCCCAGCATTTT. The encoded protein is CASSLGSRESNQPQHF.

CDR3 loop: CASRTTQGLMNTEAFF. The CDR3 nucleotides are TGTGCCAGCAGGACAACACAGGGGCTAATGAACACTGAAGCTTTCTTT. The chain has TRBV11-2 and TRBJ1-1; TRBD1 aligns across 7 bases. The germline V gene encodes CDR1 SGHAT and CDR2 FQNNGV. This CDR3 has 16 amino acids. J lost 0 bases, V lost 6 bases, and 10 bases had no gene match.

CDR3 loop: CASSQEGGDRAHEQYF. CDR3 nucleotide sequence: TGCGCCAGCAGCCAAGAGGGGGGAGACAGGGCCCACGAGCAGTACTTC. The J gene is TRBJ2-7, the V gene TRBV4-1; TRBD1 might be the D (7 bases). Trimming pared 0 bases from V and 5 bases from J, leaving 17 bases between. Germline CDR1 MGHRA, CDR2 YSYEKL. The length of the CDR3 is 16 residues.

V usage is TRBV19 and J usage is TRBJ1-2, with TRBD1 matching over 8 bases. This CDR3 has 18 amino acids. V gave up 3 bases and J gave up 10 bases; unmatched junction bases: 22. The V gene's germline CDR1 is LNHDA and CDR2 SQIVND (reference sequence). This CDR3 is CASSIISLLGGGQAVYTF. CDR3 bases: TGTGCCAGTAGTATCATATCGTTGTTGGGTGGGGGACAGGCGGTCTACACCTTC.

The J gene is TRBJ2-5, the V gene TRBV5-1; 8 bases fit TRBD2. The CDR3 contains 15 residues. Looked up from germline, CDR1 is SGHRS and CDR2 is YFSETQ. V lost 1 base and J lost 5; bases outside the gene matches: 7. The chain's CDR3 is CASSLKRGGRETQYF. The CDR3 DNA sequence: TGCGCCAGCAGCTTGAAACGGGGGGGCCGCGAGACCCAGTACTTC.